This is a list of T cell receptor beta chains from one sample in a study of spatial heterogeneity in lung cancer. MiXCR was run by TCRdb on the 5' RACE reads, yielding one entry per CDR3 protein. The sample holds approximately 52,000 distinct CDR3 sequences, less than 6% seen once. Material: PBMCs, obtained at surgery. The receptors shown here come from a male donor with early-stage non-small cell lung cancer. Both conserved end residues are trimmed from each CDR3. D genes are given only for firm matches. Size is stated for part of the rows, as once, few or many counts, or as a class when the clone is expanded.

clone_size d_call v_call cdr3_aa
. TRBD1 TRBV3-1 ASSHGQGVEKLF
many . TRBV7-2 ASSLGRVYEQY
many . TRBV3-1 ASSQVRHEQY
many . TRBV3-1 ASSQDAGGQPQH
many . TRBV7-2 ASSQQNGELF
many TRBD2 TRBV4-2 ASSQPSGRALEQY
many TRBD1 TRBV4-3 ASSRWTGGNTEAF
many . TRBV2 ASSEVTGPSNEQF
few . TRBV5-4 ASSWPRGATNYGYT
many . TRBV6-5 ASSYMEGTEAF
many . TRBV15 ATYSPPSYNEQF
many TRBD1 TRBV7-9 ASSLQWDRPRTGANVLT
. . TRBV2 ASREVETTNTEAF
many . TRBV10-2 ASSGTQLQPQH
many . TRBV18 ASSRGEGETQY
many . TRBV5-1 ASSLPDSSGANVLT
medium-sized TRBD2 TRBV27 ASSTPSGGRNEQF
many . TRBV6-2/TRBV6-3 ASSPLKGDEETQY
. TRBD2 TRBV12-3/TRBV12-4 ASSLFGLGSYIEQF
many . TRBV5-4 ASSLKEADTQY
many . TRBV27 ASKDTLEGEQF
many . TRBV20-1 SGSPRDAGGTEAF
many . TRBV30 AWNVGALAYEQY
many TRBD2 TRBV20-1 SARGTSGKSDTQY
. . TRBV12-3/TRBV12-4 ASSIPNSPLH
many TRBD2 TRBV29-1 SSRRGVSTDTQY
many . TRBV24-1 ATQGSGANVLT
many TRBD1 TRBV28 ASSPPGQGVYEQY
many . TRBV6-2/TRBV6-3 ASSFNPDTQY
many TRBD1 TRBV5-1 ASSTGQTLGESYEQY
many . TRBV27 ASSLQGSGNTIY
few . TRBV12-3/TRBV12-4 ASSLSGYSNEQF
many TRBD2 TRBV7-2 ASSPQGSGETQY
many TRBD2 TRBV9 ASSGSIAGVEGTDTQY
many TRBD1 TRBV6-5 ATSTGGEYEQY
many . TRBV20-1 SAPRRGPTNTEAF
many . TRBV12-3/TRBV12-4 ASSLVVGGDSYNEQF
many TRBD2 TRBV9 ASSVVSGRSQGDTQY
many . TRBV27 ASSLGTPSYNEQF
many . TRBV6-5 ASSSLGRGTNYGYT
. TRBD1 TRBV7-2 ASSLLGDRMI
few TRBD1 TRBV20-1 SARPDRGISPLH
. TRBD2 TRBV7-8 ASSRRTSGTYEQY
many . TRBV6-5 ASSYSRYWAEAF
few . TRBV6-5 ASMDRGNSPLH
few . TRBV15 ATSRDDEDNSPLH
many . TRBV5-4 ASSLGSDISTDTQY
. . TRBV27 ASSLLQGSTEAF
. . TRBV5-4 AGKVGYLNTGELF
many TRBD2 TRBV6-2/TRBV6-3 ASSYLVGAGTGANVLT
many TRBD1 TRBV29-1 SGGQGLKNTGELF
many TRBD1 TRBV7-9 ASSFLAGQGKETQY
many . TRBV6-5 ASKKGHPYNEQF